The 28 T cell receptor beta chains reported below all come from one sample, sequenced in a study of T cells in Graves' hyperthyroidism and ophthalmopathy. Amplification targeted TCR beta CDR3 regions from RNA transcripts. HTBI primers were used for first-round RT-PCR of the TCR CDR3. In TCRdb, the multiplex PCR reads were re-called with MiXCR into one record per CDR3 protein. The table records about 360,000 distinct CDR3 sequences, 20% to 25% of them present only once. Material: blood. All receptors come from a man in his fifties with Graves' hyperthyroidism.

V is TRBV20-1 and J is TRBJ1-6; a possible D gene is TRBD1 (5 bases). Germline CDR1 DFQATT, CDR2 SNEGSKA (reference sequence). V lost 6 bases and J lost 10, with 22 bases in between. The CDR3 sequence is 15 residues long. CDR3 in amino acids: CSARGGGSVVSPLHF. CDR3 bases: TGCAGTGCGAGGGGTGGGGGAAGTGTTGTCTCACCCCTCCACTTT.

The chain links TRBV15 to TRBJ2-6; D possibly matches TRBD1 or TRBD2 (5 bases each). This CDR3 has 18 residues. The germline gives CDR1 LNHNV, CDR2 YYDKDF (reference sequence). V lost 3 bases and J lost 0, with 15 bases in between. This CDR3 reads CATSRIIEGSSGANVLTF. For the CDR3, the DNA is TGTGCCACCAGCAGGATAATTGAGGGGAGCTCTGGGGCCAACGTCCTGACTTTC.

The V and J genes are TRBV27 and TRBJ2-5, with 7 bases fitting TRBD2. The CDR3 has 13 amino acids. Trimming removed 6 bases from V and 1 base from J; junction bases left unmatched: 2. Germline V gene sequence: CDR1 MNHEY, CDR2 SMNVEV (reference sequence). Here the CDR3 DNA reads TGTGCCAGCAGCGTAGCGGGCCAAGAGACCCAGTACTTC. Protein: CASSVAGQETQYF.

The gene calls are TRBV9 and TRBJ2-3; 8 nucleotides align to TRBD1. With V trimmed by 2 bases and J by 3 bases, 8 bases remained unmatched. CDR1 and CDR2 (germline): SGDLS, YYNGEE. CDR3 length equals 16 residues. Here the CDR3 reads CASSVGDRGWTDTQYF. The CDR3 nucleotides are TGTGCCAGCAGCGTCGGTGACAGGGGTTGGACAGATACGCAGTATTTT.

The V gene is TRBV2, the J gene TRBJ1-1; D is undetermined. Germline V lookup: CDR1 SNHLY, CDR2 FYNNEI. Trimming cost V 8 bases and J 3 bases, with 13 bases left between them. The CDR3 is made up of 13 amino acids. The CDR3 region is CASLRGRDTEAFF. In nucleotides, the CDR3 is TGTGCCAGCTTGCGGGGTAGGGACACTGAAGCTTTCTTT.

This chain's CDR3 is CASSQDYATNEKLFF. The CDR3 region has the DNA TGCGCCAGCAGCCAAGATTACGCGACTAATGAAAAACTGTTTTTT. The rearrangement uses TRBV4-1 and TRBJ1-4, with D unresolved. CDR3 length: 15 amino acids. The V and J ends lost 0 bases and 2 bases respectively, with 7 bases between them. Germline V gives CDR1 MGHRA, CDR2 YSYEKL.

This clonotype was observed a handful of times. The chain is built from TRBV6-1 and TRBJ2-5; tentatively, D is TRBD1 or TRBD2 (5 bases each). The CDR3 runs to 16 residues. Germline lookup yields CDR1 MNHNS and CDR2 SASEGT. V dropped 8 bases and J dropped 1 base, with 20 bases sitting between them. The CDR3 coding sequence is TGTGCCAGCGTATTGGGACGAGCCCCAACCCAAGAGACCCAGTACTTC. Translated, it gives CASVLGRAPTQETQYF.

This clonotype appeared once. The chain uses TRBV11-3 and TRBJ1-1, with D tentatively TRBD1 (5 bases). The length of the CDR3 is 13 residues. Between the trimmed V and J ends, which lost 0 bases and 10 bases, there was a span of 12 bases. Germline loops: CDR1 SGHNT, CDR2 YENEEA. CDR3 sequence: CASSLDPGGTAFF. The CDR3 DNA follows: TGTGCCAGCAGCTTAGATCCGGGTGGGACAGCTTTCTTT.

This chain joins TRBV11-1 and TRBJ2-4, with no clear D. Germline loops: CDR1 SGHAT, CDR2 FQDESV (reference sequence). V lost 5 bases and J lost 3, with 14 bases in between. CDR3 length: 15 residues. The CDR3 spells CASSMLGSGKNIQYF. As DNA, the CDR3 is TGTGCCAGCAGCATGCTTGGATCCGGCAAAAACATTCAGTACTTC.

This clonotype was observed a few times. The V gene is TRBV5-1, the J gene TRBJ2-1; 12 nucleotides agree with TRBD2. The V gene end was trimmed by 3 bases and the J gene end by 0 bases; junction bases not matched to a gene: 10. Per germline, CDR1 SGHRS and CDR2 YFSETQ. This CDR3 has 19 amino acids. The CDR3 protein is CASSSGLAGGPSSYNEQFF. CDR3 bases: TGCGCCAGCAGCTCGGGGCTAGCGGGAGGGCCCAGCTCCTACAATGAGCAGTTCTTC.

V and J are TRBV6-2 or TRBV6-3 and TRBJ2-5, with TRBD2 matching 15 bases. The V gene's germline CDR1 is MNHEY and CDR2 SVGEGT. The CDR3 is 18 residues long. V dropped 5 bases and J dropped 1; count of bases not matched to a gene: 8. The CDR3 loop is CASSRTSGRARTQETQYF. In DNA, the CDR3 is TGTGCCAGCAGTAGGACTAGCGGGAGGGCCCGTACCCAAGAGACCCAGTACTTC.

In its sample, this clonotype was seen a few times. This rearrangement joins TRBV7-9 to TRBJ1-2; a possible D gene is TRBD1 (5 bases). With 4 bases removed from V and 7 bases from J, the gap between germline ends came to 13 bases. Germline V gene lookup returns CDR1 SEHNR and CDR2 FQNEAQ (reference sequence). This CDR3 spans 13 amino acids. The CDR3 DNA sequence: TGTGCCAGCAGCTCCAGAGAGGGGTTTGGCTACACCTTC. Translation: CASSSREGFGYTF.

The sample holds a few counts of this clonotype. The gene calls are TRBV5-5 and TRBJ2-3; 8 bases line up with TRBD2. J was trimmed by 2 bases and V by 4 bases; bases with no gene match: 12. This CDR3 contains 17 residues. The germline V gene encodes CDR1 SGHKS and CDR2 YYEKEE (reference sequence). CDR3 sequence: CASSAPQETSDTDTQYF. In DNA, the CDR3 is TGTGCCAGCAGCGCCCCCCAGGAGACTAGCGACACAGATACGCAGTATTTT.

The table lists this clonotype with many counts. The rearrangement uses TRBV7-9 and TRBJ1-5, with no clear D. The CDR3 has 12 amino acids. V dropped 1 base and J dropped 6 bases, with 4 bases sitting between them. Germline loops: CDR1 SEHNR, CDR2 FQNEAQ (reference sequence). The CDR3 DNA follows: TGTGCCAGCAGCTTAGGCAGTCAGCCCCAGCATTTT. It is translated as CASSLGSQPQHF.

Only a few counts were recorded for this clonotype. The V call is TRBV12-3 or TRBV12-4, the J call TRBJ1-4; D is possibly TRBD1 (6 bases). The CDR3 sequence is 14 residues long. V shed 6 bases and J shed 8 bases, with 16 bases lying between them. The CDR3 spells CASRDQGPGEKLFF. In DNA, the CDR3 is TGTGCCAGCAGAGACCAGGGGCCAGGGGAAAAACTGTTTTTT.

This clonotype showed up many times. V and J are TRBV7-9 and TRBJ2-1; D is possibly TRBD1 or TRBD2 (5 bases each). V gave up 7 bases and J gave up 5 bases, with 21 bases separating them. The CDR3 length is 16 residues. CDR1 and CDR2 (germline): SEHNR, FQNEAQ (reference sequence). The CDR3 sequence: CASIIPVLPGHNEQFF. CDR3 sequence (DNA): TGTGCCAGCATCATCCCCGTGCTACCGGGACACAATGAGCAGTTCTTC.

This sequence joins TRBV6-1 and TRBJ2-7; TRBD1 matches at 10 bases. The trim removed 6 bases at V and 6 bases at J, leaving 5 bases unmatched. The CDR3 runs 13 residues. Germline-derived CDR1 and CDR2 are MNHNS and SASEGT. The DNA for the CDR3 is TGTGCCAGCAGGAACCGGGACAGGGGCGAGCAGTACTTC. Amino acid sequence: CASRNRDRGEQYF.

This clonotype was detected many times. CDR3 amino acids: CASSQRSSYNEQFF. The CDR3 DNA reads as TGTGCCAGCAGTCAGCGGAGCTCCTACAATGAGCAGTTCTTC. The chain employs TRBV2 and TRBJ2-1; D is possibly TRBD2 (5 bases). The CDR3 is 14 amino acids. Germline CDR1 SNHLY, CDR2 FYNNEI. The germline V and J ends were trimmed by 5 bases and 0 bases, with 8 bases remaining between them.

V and J are TRBV5-1 and TRBJ2-5; D ambiguous. The V end was cut by 0 bases, the J end by 7 bases, with 16 bases between. From germline, CDR1 is SGHRS and CDR2 YFSETQ. This CDR3 spans 15 amino acids. The CDR3 sequence is CASSLVFQPKGTQYF. As DNA, the CDR3 is TGCGCCAGCAGCTTGGTTTTCCAGCCCAAGGGGACCCAGTACTTC.

This clonotype was detected ten times or more. The chain has TRBV20-1 and TRBJ2-7, with D possibly matching TRBD1 (5 bases). CDR1 is DFQATT, CDR2 SNEGSKA, per germline (reference sequence). The CDR3 is made up of 12 amino acids. V lost 4 bases and J lost 5, with 12 bases in between. This CDR3 reads CSANWGSHEQYF. In DNA form, the CDR3 reads TGCAGTGCTAACTGGGGCAGCCACGAGCAGTACTTC.

This clonotype was detected only a few times. The rearrangement uses TRBV20-1 and TRBJ2-7; 11 nucleotides agree with TRBD1. From germline, CDR1 is DFQATT and CDR2 SNEGSKA (reference sequence). CDR3 length: 14 residues. V shed 3 bases and J 4 bases; nucleotides not matched to a gene: 5. CDR3 DNA sequence: TGCAGTGCTAGTATGGGACAGGGGGGATACGAGCAGTACTTC. This translates into CSASMGQGGYEQYF.

This clonotype was detected only a few times. The chain couples TRBV25-1 to TRBJ2-7; D gene ambiguous. From germline, CDR1 is MGHDK and CDR2 SYGVNS. V lost 2 bases, J lost 5 bases, and 10 bases lay in between. The CDR3 runs to 13 residues. CDR3 sequence: CASSEVEENEQYF. CDR3 sequence (DNA): TGTGCCAGCAGTGAAGTGGAAGAAAACGAGCAGTACTTC.

This clonotype was found many times. The chain carries TRBV6-1 and TRBJ1-4; tentative D call: TRBD1 (5 bases). CDR1 and CDR2 from the germline V gene are MNHNS and SASEGT. The CDR3 loop spans 16 amino acids. Trimming shortened V by 5 bases and J by 8 bases, and 21 bases separated the two germline ends. The CDR3 loop reads CASSLGVTVGREKLFF. The CDR3 bases are TGTGCCAGCAGTTTGGGGGTGACTGTTGGGAGGGAAAAACTGTTTTTT.

This chain joins TRBV27 and TRBJ2-2, with a tentative D call TRBD1 (6 bases). This CDR3 comprises 13 residues. The germline V gene has CDR1 MNHEY and CDR2 SMNVEV (reference sequence). Trimming pared 2 bases from V and 6 bases from J, leaving 7 bases between. The CDR3 spells CASSLRGSGELFF. CDR3 nucleotides: TGTGCCAGCAGTTTAAGGGGGTCCGGGGAGCTGTTTTTT.

The chain joins TRBV12-3 or TRBV12-4 to TRBJ2-6, with a possible D match to TRBD1 (6 bases). Trimming shortened V by 8 bases and J by 0 bases, and 11 bases separated the two germline ends. CDR3 length: 15 amino acids. The CDR3 loop is CASGLGGSGANVLTF. CDR3 DNA: TGTGCCAGCGGATTAGGGGGCTCTGGGGCCAACGTCCTGACTTTC.

Of note for this clonotype: A much larger clone lies one base from this, so it may be a read error. This chain uses TRBV2 with TRBJ2-1, with 8 positions matching TRBD2. The CDR3 length is 16 residues. CDR1 and CDR2 from the germline V gene are SNHLY and FYNNEI. CDR3 in amino acids: CAGSEPSGRGGNEQFF. The CDR3, as DNA: TGTGCCGGCAGTGAACCGAGCGGGAGAGGGGGCAATGAGCAGTTCTTC.

V is TRBV28 and J is TRBJ2-7; 10 bases are shared with TRBD1. Germline V gene lookup returns CDR1 MDHEN and CDR2 SYDVKM. The CDR3 runs 16 residues. V trimming: 4 bases; J trimming: 2 bases; junction bases outside the gene matches: 8. CDR3 in DNA: TGTGCCAGCAGTTCACCCTCGGGACAGGGGACCTACGAGCAGTACTTC. Translating it yields CASSSPSGQGTYEQYF. Full variable domain (rest looked up from reference TRBV28 and TRBJ2-7): DVKVTQSSRYLVKRTGEKVFLECVQDMDHENMFWYRQDPGLGLRLIYFSYDVKMKEKGDIPEGYSVSREKKERFSLILESASTNQTSMYLCASSSPSGQGTYEQYFGPGTRLTVT.

The sample holds many counts of this clonotype. The CDR3 loop reads CASLGTGHTQYF. Written as DNA, the CDR3 is TGTGCCAGCTTAGGGACGGGACACACGCAGTATTTT. The chain links TRBV2 to TRBJ2-3, with D possibly matching TRBD1 (6 bases). V gave up 8 bases and J gave up 9 bases, with 15 bases separating them. CDR3 length: 12 residues. Germline V CDR1 and CDR2: SNHLY, FYNNEI.